Below, 30 T cell receptor beta chains from the same sample are listed, as sequenced in a study of blood T cell repertoires in COVID-19. Produced via immunoSEQ multiplex PCR; TCRdb's table is partial and in-frame only. Among around 300,000 clones listed, 83% were seen once. The sample taken for sequencing was peripheral blood. The receptors shown here come from a woman in her forties or fifties who had recovered from COVID-19.

V and J are TRBV7-2 and TRBJ1-2, with D possibly being TRBD1 (5 bases). Germline CDR1 SGHTA, CDR2 FQGNSA. V was shortened by 1 base and J by 5 bases, with 14 bases between the two germline ends. This CDR3 contains 15 residues. This chain's CDR3 is CASSLGGVPSYGYTF. CDR3 coding DNA: TGTGCCAGCAGCTTAGGGGGGGTGCCAAGTTATGGCTACACCTTC.

This rearrangement joins TRBV4-3 to TRBJ2-4; 11 bases are shared with TRBD2. V lost 0 bases to trimming and J lost 6 bases; unmatched junction nucleotides: 10. The CDR3 length is 18 residues. CDR1 and CDR2 from the germline V gene are LGHNA and YSLEER. Here the CDR3 reads CASSQEALAGGGRNIQYF. CDR3 in DNA: TGCGCCAGCAGCCAAGAGGCCCTAGCGGGAGGTGGCAGAAACATTCAGTACTTC.

This clone was found a few times. The chain couples TRBV6-6 to TRBJ2-1, with 10 nucleotides matching TRBD2. The ends lost 5 bases at V and 3 bases at J; junction bases unmatched: 7. Germline-derived CDR1 and CDR2 are MNHNY and SVGAGI (reference sequence). The CDR3 sequence is 16 residues long. CDR3 loop: CASSRIAGGGYNEQFF. CDR3 bases: TGTGCCAGCAGTCGAATAGCGGGAGGAGGCTACAATGAGCAGTTCTTC.

About this clone itself: Just one base apart from a much larger clone, this may be a read error. The chain joins TRBV6-2 or TRBV6-3 to TRBJ2-7, with TRBD1 matching over 9 bases. The CDR3 is 14 amino acids. Germline lookup yields CDR1 MNHEY and CDR2 SVGEGT. The DNA of the CDR3 is TGTGCCGGCAGTTGGGGACAGGGATGGGACGAGCAGTACTTC. This encodes CAGSWGQGWDEQYF.

The chain employs TRBV28 and TRBJ2-3; 7 bases are shared with TRBD2. V gave up 3 bases and J gave up 0 bases; unmatched junction bases: 3. The CDR3 sequence is 15 residues long. CDR1 is MDHEN and CDR2 is SYDVKM in the germline V gene. The CDR3 bases are TGTGCCAGCAGTTTCGAGCGGGGAAGCACAGATACGCAGTATTTT. It is translated as CASSFERGSTDTQYF.

The chain has TRBV5-4 and TRBJ1-4; 9 nucleotides line up with TRBD1. The CDR3 is 14 amino acids. Trimming cost V 4 bases and J 10 bases; bases outside gene matches: 8. Looked up from germline, CDR1 is SGHNT and CDR2 is YYREEE (reference sequence). CDR3 DNA: TGTGCCAGCAGCCCGGGACAGGGCGGAAGAAAACTGTTTTTT. Encoded protein: CASSPGQGGRKLFF. The variable domain in full, with the rest retrieved from reference TRBV5-4 and TRBJ1-4, is ETGVTQSPTHLIKTRGQQVTLRCSSQSGHNTVSWYQQALGQGPQFIFQYYREEENGRGNFPPRFSGLQFPNYSSELNVNALELDDSALYLCASSPGQGGRKLFFGSGTQLSVL.

This clone appeared a few times. The chain combines TRBV7-2 with TRBJ2-7, with D possibly TRBD2 on 6 matching bases. Germline V gives CDR1 SGHTA, CDR2 FQGNSA. This CDR3 has 15 residues. V shed 1 base and J shed 4 bases, with 14 bases lying between them. The CDR3: CASSLVGSGEYEQYF. In DNA, the CDR3 is TGTGCCAGCAGCTTAGTGGGTAGCGGAGAGTACGAGCAGTACTTC.

This clone was detected only once. The CDR3, as DNA: TGCAGCGTGAAGGGGACACTGAACACTGAAGCTTTCTTT. Protein: CSVKGTLNTEAFF. The V gene is TRBV29-1, the J gene TRBJ1-1, with D maybe TRBD1 (6 bases). Germline CDR1 is SQVTM and CDR2 is ANQGSEA. The V gene lost 6 bases and the J gene lost 0 bases, with 11 bases spanning the gap. The length of the CDR3 is 13 residues.

The V gene is TRBV14, the J gene TRBJ2-5; perhaps TRBD1 as D (6 bases). The CDR3 is 16 residues long. Germline V lookup: CDR1 SGHDN, CDR2 FVKESK. V lost 3 bases, J lost 4 bases, and 18 bases lay in between. CDR3 sequence reads: CASSHPGASPRETQYF. In nucleotides, the CDR3 is TGTGCCAGCAGCCACCCAGGGGCTAGCCCGCGAGAGACCCAGTACTTC.

The chain joins TRBV27 to TRBJ1-5; possibly TRBD1 for D (6 bases). The V gene's germline CDR1 is MNHEY and CDR2 SMNVEV (reference sequence). This CDR3 is 18 amino acids long. Trimming stripped 3 bases from V and 2 bases from J, with 20 bases between. CDR3 in amino acids: CASSLVSTGPRGNQPQHF. The CDR3, as DNA: TGTGCCAGCAGTTTGGTTTCAACAGGGCCTAGGGGCAATCAGCCCCAGCATTTT.

This clone was seen only a few times. The CDR3, as DNA: TGCAGCGGGACGGGGGACTATGGCTACACCTTC. The encoded protein is CSGTGDYGYTF. This sequence joins TRBV29-1 and TRBJ1-2, with a possible D match to TRBD1 (5 bases). This CDR3 comprises 11 residues. The V gene lost 7 bases and the J gene lost 3 bases, with 9 bases spanning the gap. Germline loops: CDR1 SQVTM, CDR2 ANQGSEA. Combining the CDR3 with reference TRBV29-1 and TRBJ1-2 gives the whole variable domain SAVISQKPSRDICQRGTSLTIQCQVDSQVTMMFWYRQQPGQSLTLIATANQGSEATYESGFVIDKFPISRPNLTFSTLTVSNMSPEDSSIYLCSGTGDYGYTFGSGTRLTVV.

The V gene is TRBV6-2 or TRBV6-3, the J gene TRBJ2-3; a possible D gene is TRBD2 (6 bases). The CDR3 totals 18 residues. V lost 0 bases and J 4 bases, leaving 20 bases between the germline ends. The germline gives CDR1 MNHEY, CDR2 SVGEGT. CDR3 nucleotides: TGTGCCAGCAGTTACTCGGCTCTAGCGTCGACAGTCGCAGATACGCAGTATTTT. Translated: CASSYSALASTVADTQYF.

This clone was seen once. The chain combines TRBV7-2 with TRBJ1-2; TRBD1 aligns across 7 bases. CDR3 length: 19 residues. Trimming took 1 base from V and 4 from J; bases not matched to a gene: 18. CDR1 SGHTA and CDR2 FQGNSA come from the germline V gene. CDR3 DNA: TGTGCCAGCAGCTTAGGGTCGGGAGGGGGCAGACCCCAGACCTATGGCTACACCTTC. This codes for CASSLGSGGGRPQTYGYTF.

This clone has a single count. The chain carries TRBV7-3 and TRBJ2-7; 8 nucleotides line up with TRBD1. Trimming cost V 10 bases and J 4 bases; bases outside gene matches: 6. Germline V lookup: CDR1 SGHTA, CDR2 FQGTGA. This CDR3 is built from 12 residues. CDR3 loop: CANWTGIYEQYF. The CDR3 region has the DNA TGTGCCAACTGGACAGGGATTTACGAGCAGTACTTC.

This clone occurred many times. The J gene is TRBJ2-5, the V gene TRBV19, with D possibly being TRBD1 (6 bases). Trimming left V 11 bases short and J 2 bases short, with 24 bases between. The germline gives CDR1 LNHDA, CDR2 SQIVND (reference sequence). The CDR3 is 16 amino acids. The CDR3 region has the DNA TGTGCCTCCCAAATGGGTATCAGGGGTCGACAAGAGACCCAGTACTTC. Protein sequence: CASQMGIRGRQETQYF.

This chain connects TRBV28 to TRBJ1-2, with 7 bases that match TRBD1. Germline assignment: CDR1 MDHEN and CDR2 SYDVKM. The CDR3 runs to 14 residues. Losses at the gene ends were 7 bases for V and 4 bases for J; bases not matched to a gene: 9. The CDR3 spells CASTLTRQGYGYTF. The CDR3 DNA reads TGTGCCAGCACCCTAACCCGACAGGGCTATGGCTACACCTTC.

The CDR3 spells CASSFGTRTELFF. CDR3 sequence (DNA): TGTGCCAGCAGCTTTGGCACTAGGACGGAGCTGTTTTTT. The chain couples TRBV11-1 to TRBJ2-2; maybe TRBD2 (5 bases). The V end was cut by 3 bases, the J end by 10 bases, with 12 bases between. Germline V gene data show CDR1 as SGHAT and CDR2 as FQDESV (reference sequence). CDR3 length equals 13 residues. Based on the CDR3 plus reference TRBV11-1 and TRBJ2-2, the full variable domain is EAEVAQSPRYKITEKSQAVAFWCDPISGHATLYWYRQILGQGPELLVQFQDESVVDDSQLPKDRFSAERLKGVDSTLKIQPAELGDSAMYLCASSFGTRTELFFGEGSRLTVL.

This chain links TRBV19 with TRBJ2-3; D perhaps matches TRBD1 (6 bases). The V gene's germline CDR1 is LNHDA and CDR2 SQIVND (reference sequence). There are 14 residues in the CDR3. With 7 bases removed from V and 1 base from J, the gap between germline ends came to 12 bases. The CDR3 nucleotides are TGTGCCAGTAAAGTTGAGGGGGGCACAGATACGCAGTATTTT. Encoded protein: CASKVEGGTDTQYF.

This clone was found once. The V gene is TRBV28, the J gene TRBJ1-6; 9 bases fit TRBD1. This CDR3 is built from 15 residues. J gave up 6 bases and V 5 bases, and 5 bases lay outside the gene matches. Germline V gene sequence: CDR1 MDHEN, CDR2 SYDVKM. The CDR3 DNA reads TGTGCCAGCAGTCCCCGGGACAGGGTTAATTCACCCCTCCACTTT. This encodes CASSPRDRVNSPLHF.

The chain has TRBV15 and TRBJ2-3; D is possibly TRBD1 (6 bases). V dropped 5 bases and J dropped 3 bases, with 18 bases sitting between them. CDR3 length: 16 residues. The germline CDR1 and CDR2 sequences are LNHNV and YYDKDF (reference sequence). CDR3 DNA sequence: TGTGCCACCAGCTGGGCAGGGGCGACGATGACAGATACGCAGTATTTT. This encodes CATSWAGATMTDTQYF.

The CDR3 bases are TGTGCCAGCAGGAGAGGTCGTGGCGGAGGCCTTCTACACACTGAAGCTTTCTTT. It specifies CASRRGRGGGLLHTEAFF. The chain recombines TRBV11-2 with TRBJ1-1, with unresolved D. Between the trimmed V and J ends, which lost 6 bases and 3 bases, there was a span of 26 bases. This CDR3 has 18 residues. Germline lookup yields CDR1 SGHAT and CDR2 FQNNGV.

This chain uses TRBV6-5 with TRBJ2-7, with TRBD1 matching 7 bases. J lost 5 bases, V lost 6 bases, and 10 bases had no gene match. The CDR3 spans 14 residues. Germline V gene lookup returns CDR1 MNHEY and CDR2 SVGAGI. The CDR3 protein is CASRGLGQRHEQYF. CDR3 sequence (DNA): TGTGCCAGCAGGGGTCTGGGACAGCGCCACGAGCAGTACTTC.

The J gene is TRBJ2-1, the V gene TRBV4-3; TRBD1 is a possible D gene (6 bases). The CDR3 covers 17 residues. The V end was cut by 0 bases, the J end by 7 bases, with 19 bases between. Germline CDR1 reads LGHNA; CDR2 reads YSLEER. CDR3 in DNA: TGCGCCAGCAGCCAAGATCTGTGGCCAGGGGTGAAAAATGAGCAGTTCTTC. Encoded protein: CASSQDLWPGVKNEQFF.

V gene TRBV29-1 combines with J gene TRBJ1-4; the match to TRBD1 covers 7 bases. The CDR3 spans 16 residues. The germline CDR1 and CDR2 sequences are SQVTM and ANQGSEA. Trimming removed 0 bases from V and 5 bases from J; junction bases left unmatched: 9. The CDR3 is CSVEEIATGRNEKLFF. CDR3 DNA: TGCAGCGTTGAAGAAATAGCGACAGGGCGGAATGAAAAACTGTTTTTT.

This chain's CDR3 is CASSVGSFGTDTQYF. In DNA, the CDR3 is TGTGCCAGCAGCGTAGGGAGCTTCGGCACAGATACGCAGTATTTT. The gene calls are TRBV9 and TRBJ2-3; D is unclear. Germline loops: CDR1 SGDLS, CDR2 YYNGEE. The CDR3 is made up of 15 amino acids. Trimming stripped 0 bases from V and 1 base from J, with 9 bases between.

V gene TRBV7-6 combines with J gene TRBJ1-1, with 7 bases fitting TRBD1. Per the germline V gene, CDR1 is SGHVS and CDR2 is FNYEAQ. Trimming took 6 bases from V and 4 from J; bases not matched to a gene: 17. The CDR3 is 17 residues long. DNA of the CDR3: TGTGCCAGCAGTTATAGGGGGCCAGGGCAGGGAGGCACTGAAGCTTTCTTT. This translates into CASSYRGPGQGGTEAFF.

The J gene is TRBJ2-7, the V gene TRBV7-2; maybe TRBD1 (5 bases). Germline lookup yields CDR1 SGHTA and CDR2 FQGNSA. Trimming shortened V by 2 bases and J by 3 bases, and 8 bases separated the two germline ends. The CDR3 runs to 13 residues. CDR3 DNA: TGTGCCAGCAGCTTACGCAGGGACTACGAGCAGTACTTC. Protein sequence: CASSLRRDYEQYF.

A remark on this clone: Other DNA sequences in the sample encode the same CDR3. The chain recombines TRBV15 with TRBJ2-7; 11 bases agree with TRBD1. From germline, CDR1 is LNHNV and CDR2 YYDKDF (reference sequence). The V gene end was trimmed by 3 bases and the J gene end by 2 bases; junction bases not matched to a gene: 0. This CDR3 has 14 residues. The CDR3 reads CATSRGQGAYEQYF. The CDR3 DNA sequence: TGTGCCACCAGCAGGGGACAGGGGGCCTACGAGCAGTACTTC.

The chain has TRBV6-2 or TRBV6-3 and TRBJ2-1; 13 positions agree with TRBD2. V lost 4 bases and J lost 6; bases outside the gene matches: 3. The germline V gene has CDR1 MNHEY and CDR2 SVGEGT. CDR3 length equals 15 residues. In DNA, the CDR3 is TGTGCCAGCAGTTCGCGGACTAGCGGGGGCAATGAGCAGTTCTTC. Amino acid sequence: CASSSRTSGGNEQFF.

Comment on this clone: Other DNA sequences in the sample encode the same CDR3. In DNA form, the CDR3 reads TGTGCCAGCAGTTACTTTACAGGGGTAAACACTGAAGCTTTCTTT. This codes for CASSYFTGVNTEAFF. The J gene is TRBJ1-1, the V gene TRBV6-6; 7 bases are shared with TRBD1. The CDR3 is 15 residues long. V gave up 1 base and J gave up 2 bases; unmatched junction bases: 4. Germline CDR1 reads MNHNY; CDR2 reads SVGAGI (reference sequence).